The clone carrying this TCR beta chain was seen just once. Trimming left V 6 bases short and J 3 bases short, with 14 bases between. This CDR3 spans 14 amino acids. Per germline, CDR1 KGHSH and CDR2 LQKENI. Seattle patient enrollment occurred during active infection, with longitudinal follow-up thereafter. The sample belongs to a study of blood T cell repertoires in COVID-19. Study-level background: Samples of COVID-19 (acute and convalescent) were obtained from the United States, Italy and Spain. PBMCs, B-cell-depleted T cells, or T cells were the source of the cDNA or gDNA that made up the material.

In the original processing: Researchers report that nucleated cell counts were estimated from reference gene primer amplification. Here immunoSEQ multiplex PCR was the method, and the copy in TCRdb shows in-frame clones only, minus some. Clone size and the V and J calls come from that table; the DNA yielded D and trimming. In the table there are about 160,000 clones, about 86% of which are singletons. V and J are TRBV18 and TRBJ1-2; TRBD1 might be the D (6 bases). The sequence was obtained from a woman in her seventies with COVID-19, enrolled during active disease. Sequenced sample: peripheral blood. CDR3 loop: CASSPETGHYGYTF. The CDR3 bases are TGTGCCAGCTCCCCCGAGACAGGCCACTATGGCTACACCTTC.